The 32 T cell receptor beta chains presented below share a single source sample, sequenced in a study of blood T cell repertoires in COVID-19 (dated by TCRdb to 2018 to 2021). Receptor libraries were prepared by the immunoSEQ multiplex PCR assay. Here the immuneACCESS table is served through TCRdb, limited to in-frame sequences with V and J called. Missing clones are a known gap in these copies; in checked studies unresolved V genes cover under half, and the rest lacks a known reason. The sample records about 150,000 clones, 84% of which are singletons. Of the sample, roughly 6.2% falls within the top ten clones. Sequenced sample: PBMCs or T cells enriched from blood (not recorded which). The receptors derive from a woman between 45 and 60 years old who had been exposed to COVID-19.

The chain employs TRBV6-5 and TRBJ2-7, with TRBD1 matching 7 bases. Germline loops: CDR1 MNHEY, CDR2 SVGAGI. The CDR3 runs to 13 residues. V was pared by 6 bases and J by 5 bases, with 7 bases of the junction left unmatched. CDR3 region: CASSSGTVHEQYF. The CDR3 DNA reads as TGTGCCAGCAGCTCCGGGACAGTCCACGAGCAGTACTTC.

The J gene is TRBJ2-5, the V gene TRBV7-2; 7 bases agree with TRBD2. Germline CDR1 is SGHTA and CDR2 is FQGNSA. The CDR3 is 15 amino acids. V was pared by 5 bases and J by 4 bases, with 10 bases of the junction left unmatched. The CDR3, as DNA: TGTGCCAGCAGCCAGAGCGGGATGTGGAGAGAGACCCAGTACTTC. Translation: CASSQSGMWRETQYF.

The chain is built from TRBV7-5 and TRBJ2-7; the D call TRBD1 from the table was never checked on the DNA. TRBV7-5 is designated a pseudogene. The CDR3 length is 14 residues. Here the CDR3 DNA reads TGTGCCAGAAGCCCCCCGGGACAGGTGTACGAGCAGTACTTC. This sequence encodes CARSPPGQVYEQYF.

The rearrangement joins TRBV2 to TRBJ2-2; a possible D gene is TRBD1 (5 bases). Deletions cut 6 bases from V and 4 bases from J, with 12 bases between. CDR1 and CDR2 from the germline V gene are SNHLY and FYNNEI. The CDR3 has 14 amino acids. The CDR3 reads CASSSWGFTGELFF. The CDR3, as DNA: TGTGCCAGCAGCTCGTGGGGCTTCACCGGGGAGCTGTTTTTT.

V is TRBV7-9 and J is TRBJ2-7, with a possible D match to TRBD1 (6 bases). CDR1 is SEHNR and CDR2 is FQNEAQ in the germline V gene (reference sequence). The CDR3 is 14 residues long. V lost 1 base and J lost 3, with 10 bases in between. CDR3 in amino acids: CASSLEGQIYEQYF. CDR3 in DNA: TGTGCCAGCAGCTTAGAGGGACAAATCTACGAGCAGTACTTC.

This sequence joins TRBV7-3 and TRBJ2-1; possible D gene TRBD1, 6 bases. This CDR3 region has 15 residues. V lost 2 bases and J 7 bases, leaving 15 bases between the germline ends. From germline, CDR1 is SGHTA and CDR2 FQGTGA. This CDR3 is CASSLGGLLVNEQFF. The DNA of the CDR3 is TGTGCCAGCAGCTTAGGGGGCCTTTTGGTTAATGAGCAGTTCTTC.

The V gene is TRBV11-3, the J gene TRBJ2-1; 8 bases are a match to TRBD1. The CDR3 spans 14 residues. V trimming: 5 bases; J trimming: 9 bases; junction bases outside the gene matches: 9. CDR1 is SGHNT and CDR2 is YENEEA in the germline V gene. CDR3 sequence: CASSPSRGPAEQFF. DNA for the CDR3: TGTGCCAGCAGCCCCTCCAGGGGGCCCGCTGAGCAGTTCTTC.

The chain employs TRBV29-1 and TRBJ1-2; perhaps TRBD1 as D (5 bases). CDR1 and CDR2 (germline): SQVTM, ANQGSEA. V shed 5 bases and J shed 14 bases, with 18 bases lying between them. The CDR3 has 11 residues. As DNA, the CDR3 is TGCAGCGTTTGGGGGGGATTTTCTGAGACCTTC. This encodes CSVWGGFSETF.

The chain has TRBV6-5 and TRBJ2-7; 10 bases agree with TRBD1. The CDR3 has 13 residues. V lost 2 bases to trimming and J lost 7 bases; unmatched junction nucleotides: 2. Germline loops: CDR1 MNHEY, CDR2 SVGAGI. CDR3 amino acids: CASSYRTGGEQYF. DNA of the CDR3: TGTGCCAGCAGTTACAGGACAGGGGGTGAGCAGTACTTC.

The rearrangement links TRBV5-8 to TRBJ2-2; D possibly corresponds to TRBD1 (5 bases). This CDR3 contains 15 residues. The V and J ends lost 1 base and 6 bases respectively, with 13 bases between them. CDR1 is SGHTS, CDR2 YDEGEE, per germline. The CDR3 loop reads CASSLRRGRAGELFF. The CDR3 DNA sequence: TGTGCCAGCAGCTTGCGTAGGGGAAGGGCCGGGGAGCTGTTTTTT.

Of note for this clone: Other DNA sequences in this specimen translate into the identical CDR3. The chain combines TRBV10-3 with TRBJ1-5; TRBD1 might be the D (5 bases). Trimming stripped 6 bases from V and 2 bases from J, with 8 bases between. Germline lookup yields CDR1 ENHRY and CDR2 SYGVKD. CDR3 length: 13 residues. This CDR3 reads CAISRVGNQPQHF. The CDR3 region has the DNA TGTGCCATCAGCAGGGTTGGCAATCAGCCCCAGCATTTT.

V and J are TRBV9 and TRBJ2-5; TRBD2 is a possible D gene (5 bases). The V end lost 0 bases, the J end lost 2 bases, and 11 bases lay between the germline ends. The CDR3 has 15 amino acids. The germline gives CDR1 SGDLS, CDR2 YYNGEE. For the CDR3, the DNA is TGTGCCAGCAGCGTAGAAAGCGGAGCACAAGAGACCCAGTACTTC. Translation gives CASSVESGAQETQYF.

The rearrangement links TRBV15 to TRBJ1-1; D gene unclear. The V gene lost 1 base and the J gene lost 4 bases, with 13 bases spanning the gap. Per germline, CDR1 LNHNV and CDR2 YYDKDF (reference sequence). CDR3 length: 15 residues. CDR3 residues: CATSRAAGWGTEAFF. The CDR3 DNA reads TGTGCCACCAGCAGAGCAGCGGGTTGGGGCACTGAAGCTTTCTTT.

The rearrangement uses TRBV15 and TRBJ2-7; maybe TRBD1 (6 bases). The V gene lost 0 bases and the J gene lost 7 bases, with 13 bases spanning the gap. Germline V gene sequence: CDR1 LNHNV, CDR2 YYDKDF (reference sequence). The CDR3 has 14 amino acids. This chain's CDR3 is CATSREQGLREQYF. The DNA for the CDR3 is TGTGCCACCAGCAGAGAGCAGGGGCTAAGGGAGCAGTACTTC.

The chain uses TRBV6-2 or TRBV6-3 and TRBJ1-2, with 8 bases matching TRBD1. This CDR3 contains 13 residues. Germline lookup yields CDR1 MNHEY and CDR2 SVGEGT. J was trimmed by 9 bases and V by 6 bases; bases with no gene match: 9. CDR3 amino acids: CASSLTGGHRYTF. The CDR3 DNA is TGTGCCAGCAGCCTAACAGGGGGGCATCGCTACACCTTC.

The V call is TRBV19, the J call TRBJ2-3, with 9 bases that match TRBD2. Germline-derived CDR1 and CDR2 are LNHDA and SQIVND (reference sequence). The length of the CDR3 is 16 residues. The junction had 4 bases not matched to a gene; V was cut back by 1 base and J by 2 bases. CDR3 region: CASSIGLAGNTDTQYF. CDR3 nucleotides: TGTGCCAGTAGTATAGGTCTAGCGGGGAACACAGATACGCAGTATTTT.

The V gene is TRBV5-6, the J gene TRBJ1-2; D is possibly TRBD1 (5 bases). Trimming stripped 3 bases from V and 6 bases from J, with 12 bases between. Germline CDR1 is SGHDT and CDR2 is YYEEEE. The CDR3 spans 13 residues. CDR3 DNA: TGTGCCAGCAGCTGGGGCCTCACCGATGGCTACACCTTC. Protein: CASSWGLTDGYTF. Together with reference TRBV5-6 and TRBJ1-2, the CDR3 gives the full variable domain: DAGVTQSPTHLIKTRGQQVTLRCSPKSGHDTVSWYQQALGQGPQFIFQYYEEEERQRGNFPDRFSGHQFPNYSSELNVNALLLGDSALYLCASSWGLTDGYTFGSGTRLTVV.

This chain links TRBV2 with TRBJ2-3; 7 positions match TRBD1. Germline V gene sequence: CDR1 SNHLY, CDR2 FYNNEI. J gave up 0 bases and V 4 bases, and 1 base lay outside the gene matches. The CDR3 is 14 amino acids. As DNA, the CDR3 is TGTGCCAGCAGTGGGGACAGCAGCACAGATACGCAGTATTTT. This encodes CASSGDSSTDTQYF.

The rearrangement uses TRBV6-5 and TRBJ2-7, with 9 bases identical to TRBD2. Germline lookup yields CDR1 MNHEY and CDR2 SVGAGI. V was clipped by 0 bases and J by 1 base; unmatched bases: 1. CDR3 length: 15 residues. The CDR3 spells CASSYSSGGSYEQYF. The CDR3 bases are TGTGCCAGCAGTTACTCTAGCGGGGGTTCCTACGAGCAGTACTTC.

This chain connects TRBV9 to TRBJ2-1; D gene uncertain. CDR1 is SGDLS, CDR2 YYNGEE, per germline. The length of the CDR3 is 14 residues. The V and J ends lost 0 bases and 6 bases respectively, with 10 bases between them. CDR3 sequence: CASSVGFSRNEQFF. CDR3 DNA: TGTGCCAGCAGCGTAGGGTTTAGCCGCAATGAGCAGTTCTTC.

This sequence joins TRBV30 and TRBJ2-2; 8 nucleotides agree with TRBD2. Germline CDR1 is GTSNPN and CDR2 is SVGIG (reference sequence). CDR3 length equals 14 residues. V lost 6 bases, J lost 8 bases, and 11 bases stayed unmatched. CDR3: CACSAGLGLGELFF. DNA for the CDR3: TGTGCCTGTTCGGCGGGACTAGGTTTGGGGGAGCTGTTTTTT. Full variable domain (outside the CDR3, taken from reference TRBV30 and TRBJ2-2): SQTIHQWPATLVQPVGSPLSLECTVEGTSNPNLYWYRQAAGRGLQLLFYSVGIGQISSEVPQNLSASRPQDRQFILSSKKLLLSDSGFYLCACSAGLGLGELFFGEGSRLTVL.

The chain uses TRBV7-6 and TRBJ1-5; 9 bases are shared with TRBD1. J was trimmed by 4 bases and V by 5 bases; bases with no gene match: 18. CDR1 SGHVS and CDR2 FNYEAQ come from the germline V gene. This CDR3 spans 19 amino acids. CDR3 sequence reads: CASSAYPGTGTPRNQPQHF. In nucleotides, the CDR3 is TGTGCCAGCAGCGCCTATCCCGGGACAGGGACCCCCCGGAATCAGCCCCAGCATTTT.

The chain couples TRBV19 to TRBJ1-2; TRBD1 might be the D (6 bases). CDR3 length: 13 residues. The germline V gene encodes CDR1 LNHDA and CDR2 SQIVND (reference sequence). Between the trimmed V and J ends, which lost 7 bases and 6 bases, there was a span of 15 bases. The CDR3 nucleotides are TGTGCCAGTACTCCGACAGGAGGCCATGGCTACACCTTC. It translates to CASTPTGGHGYTF.

The rearrangement joins TRBV12-3 or TRBV12-4 to TRBJ2-5; D gene ambiguous. Trimming took 6 bases from V and 3 from J, leaving 8 bases between them. The CDR3 consists of 12 residues. The CDR3 protein is CASSLTKETQYF. DNA of the CDR3: TGTGCCAGCAGCTTGACAAAAGAGACCCAGTACTTC.

Here the CDR3 reads CATSREGGSPLHF. The CDR3, as DNA: TGTGCCACCAGCAGAGAAGGAGGCTCACCCCTCCACTTT. V and J are TRBV15 and TRBJ1-6, with D hard to call. The V end lost 0 bases, the J end lost 10 bases, and 7 bases lay between the germline ends. The germline gives CDR1 LNHNV, CDR2 YYDKDF (reference sequence). The CDR3 runs to 13 residues.

The rearrangement uses TRBV5-1 and TRBJ2-3; D is perhaps TRBD2 (6 bases). CDR1 SGHRS and CDR2 YFSETQ come from the germline V gene. Between the trimmed V and J ends, which lost 0 bases and 5 bases, there was a span of 10 bases. The CDR3 runs 14 residues. CDR3 region: CASSLGGKGDTQYF. CDR3 sequence (DNA): TGCGCCAGCAGCTTGGGCGGGAAGGGAGATACGCAGTATTTT. The whole variable domain, filled in from reference TRBV5-1 and TRBJ2-3, reads KAGVTQTPRYLIKTRGQQVTLSCSPISGHRSVSWYQQTPGQGLQFLFEYFSETQRNKGNFPGRFSGRQFSNSRSEMNVSTLELGDSALYLCASSLGGKGDTQYFGPGTRLTVL.

The J gene is TRBJ1-2, the V gene TRBV6-4; TRBD1 agrees at 12 bases. Trimming at V came to 6 bases and at J to 6 bases, leaving 8 bases not matched to a gene. Germline V CDR1 and CDR2: MRHNA, SNTAGT. There are 15 residues in the CDR3. Written as DNA, the CDR3 is TGTGCCAGCAGGGCGGAGGGGACAGGGGGCCATGGCTACACCTTC. This sequence encodes CASRAEGTGGHGYTF.

CDR3 residues: CASSASPGGANGYTF. The CDR3 DNA reads TGTGCCAGCTCAGCCTCCCCGGGGGGGGCTAATGGCTACACCTTC. J is TRBJ1-2 and V is TRBV18, with D tentatively TRBD1 (6 bases). V lost 5 bases and J lost 6, with 19 bases in between. Per germline, CDR1 KGHSH and CDR2 LQKENI. This CDR3 spans 15 amino acids.

This clone was counted a single time. The chain couples TRBV19 to TRBJ2-6, with D maybe TRBD2 (5 bases). The length of the CDR3 is 15 residues. Trimming stripped 3 bases from V and 4 bases from J, with 10 bases between. Germline V lookup: CDR1 LNHDA, CDR2 SQIVND (reference sequence). CDR3 in amino acids: CASSIPRGGANVLTF. As DNA, the CDR3 is TGTGCCAGTAGTATCCCCCGGGGAGGGGCCAACGTCCTGACTTTC.

This chain connects TRBV6-5 to TRBJ2-7; 11 nucleotides line up with TRBD2. The CDR3 length is 14 residues. The J segment lost 5 bases and the V segment lost 7 bases, leaving 7 bases of the junction unmatched. Germline loops: CDR1 MNHEY, CDR2 SVGAGI. CDR3 in DNA: TGTGCCAGCAAGGCGGGACTAGCGGTACACGAGCAGTACTTC. Its translation is CASKAGLAVHEQYF.

This chain connects TRBV6-4 to TRBJ2-1; 11 bases match TRBD2. Germline-derived CDR1 and CDR2 are MRHNA and SNTAGT. The CDR3 has 17 residues. The junction had 6 bases not matched to a gene; V was cut back by 0 bases and J by 5 bases. The CDR3 DNA is TGTGCCAGCAGTGACTCTAGCGGGGGGGCCGGTCACAATGAGCAGTTCTTC. Translating it yields CASSDSSGGAGHNEQFF.

The V gene is TRBV6-1, the J gene TRBJ1-5; 10 nucleotides match TRBD1. CDR1 and CDR2 (germline): MNHNS, SASEGT. The V and J ends lost 4 bases and 0 bases, in that order; junction bases with no gene match: 3. The CDR3 totals 16 residues. The CDR3 DNA reads TGTGCCAGCAGTGTTGGGACAGGGGCTAGCAATCAGCCCCAGCATTTT. Its protein is CASSVGTGASNQPQHF.